Below are 32 T cell receptor beta chains sequenced from a single sample in a study of T cell repertoires in cytomegalovirus infection. These TCRs' antigens remain unknown. TCRdb re-derived calls from the reads in MiXCR, one entry per CDR3 protein. The table lists 650,000 to 900,000 distinct CDR3 sequences, approximately 30% of them singletons. This material consisted of cultured CD8+ T cells from PBMCs, taken from culture after CMV antigen stimulation. The receptor set was obtained from a human donor in good health (CMV status not recorded). Some clones in this sample may be carry-over from other donors' samples.

The chain's CDR3 is CASSQGGIRDYETQYF. The CDR3 DNA reads as TGTGCCAGCAGCCAAGGTGGGATCAGGGATTACGAGACCCAGTACTTC. The genes are TRBV3-1 and TRBJ2-5, with D possibly being TRBD1 (5 bases). Germline CDR1 and CDR2: LGHDT and YNNKEL (reference sequence). The CDR3 spans 16 residues. V was clipped by 1 base and J by 5 bases, with 17 bases between them.

This clonotype was recorded a few times. The chain uses TRBV2 and TRBJ1-5; D might be TRBD1 (5 bases). The germline gives CDR1 SNHLY, CDR2 FYNNEI. The CDR3 extends over 14 amino acids. V was trimmed by 8 bases and J by 1 base, leaving 12 bases between them. CDR3: CASGNRDSNQPQHF. CDR3 nucleotide sequence: TGTGCCAGCGGTAACCGGGACAGCAATCAGCCCCAGCATTTT.

The chain is built from TRBV6-2 or TRBV6-3 and TRBJ2-1; no definite D call. The CDR3 covers 11 residues. The V and J ends lost 2 bases and 8 bases respectively, with 4 bases between them. Germline loops: CDR1 MNHEY, CDR2 SVGEGT. The CDR3 sequence: CASSYPDEQFF. CDR3 DNA sequence: TGTGCCAGCAGTTACCCCGATGAGCAGTTCTTC.

This clonotype was detected ten times or more. The J gene is TRBJ2-1, the V gene TRBV7-2; maybe TRBD2 (6 bases). This CDR3 has 14 residues. Germline CDR1 is SGHTA and CDR2 is FQGNSA. V was clipped by 4 bases and J by 4 bases, with 11 bases between them. CDR3 sequence (DNA): TGTGCCAGCAGCTCGCGGGGCGGATACAATGAGCAGTTCTTC. It is translated as CASSSRGGYNEQFF.

This sequence joins TRBV29-1 and TRBJ1-1; no clear D gene. V was trimmed by 7 bases and J by 4 bases, leaving 16 bases between them. The CDR3 covers 13 residues. CDR1 SQVTM and CDR2 ANQGSEA come from the germline V gene. CDR3 protein: CSAVQGSGTEAFF. DNA of the CDR3: TGCAGCGCCGTACAAGGGTCTGGCACTGAAGCTTTCTTT.

The chain uses TRBV6-2 or TRBV6-3 and TRBJ2-5; TRBD2 agrees at 7 bases. V lost 6 bases, J lost 5 bases, and 9 bases stayed unmatched. Looked up from germline, CDR1 is MNHEY and CDR2 is SVGEGT. The CDR3 extends over 14 amino acids. The CDR3 DNA follows: TGTGCCAGCAGGAGAGGACTAGTTACCGAGACCCAGTACTTC. Encoded protein: CASRRGLVTETQYF.

The chain combines TRBV12-3 or TRBV12-4 with TRBJ2-7; 9 positions match TRBD1. This CDR3 has 14 residues. The V segment lost 1 base and the J segment 6 bases; nucleotides outside the gene matches: 4. The CDR3 protein is CASSLDRGRSEQYF. The CDR3 DNA reads as TGTGCCAGCAGTTTAGACAGGGGGCGCTCCGAGCAGTACTTC.

This chain connects TRBV15 to TRBJ2-1; 8 bases fit TRBD2. CDR3 length: 17 amino acids. V was clipped by 4 bases and J by 1 base; unmatched bases: 9. The germline gives CDR1 LNHNV, CDR2 YYDKDF (reference sequence). This CDR3 is CATSTPGGGFSYNEQFF. In DNA form, the CDR3 reads TGTGCCACCAGCACCCCCGGGGGGGGATTTTCCTACAATGAGCAGTTCTTC.

The chain couples TRBV10-3 to TRBJ1-3; possibly TRBD1 for D (6 bases). V was clipped by 2 bases and J by 7 bases, with 12 bases between them. The CDR3 consists of 14 residues. Per germline, CDR1 ENHRY and CDR2 SYGVKD. The CDR3 is CAISEEGVVNTIYF. The CDR3 region has the DNA TGTGCCATCAGTGAGGAGGGGGTAGTGAACACCATATATTTT.

This clonotype appeared a few times. DNA of the CDR3: TGCAGCGTAGAGTTAAACTATGGCTACACCTTC. Residues: CSVELNYGYTF. The chain combines TRBV29-1 with TRBJ1-2, with unresolved D. Germline V gives CDR1 SQVTM, CDR2 ANQGSEA. The V end was cut by 6 bases, the J end by 2 bases, with 7 bases between. This CDR3 comprises 11 residues.

About this clonotype: One end of the junction does not line up with germline, which may come from a read error. This rearrangement joins TRBV7-3 to TRBJ1-2; 9 nucleotides line up with TRBD1. From germline, CDR1 is SGHTA and CDR2 FQGTGA. The CDR3 sequence is 15 residues long. The CDR3 region is CTSSLVSGQGYGYTF. The DNA for the CDR3 is TGTACCAGCAGCTTAGTATCGGGACAGGGTTATGGCTACACCTTC.

The chain carries TRBV27 and TRBJ1-2, with D possibly being TRBD1 (6 bases). The CDR3 is 11 amino acids. CDR1 and CDR2 from the germline V gene are MNHEY and SMNVEV (reference sequence). Trimming cost V 7 bases and J 7 bases, with 10 bases left between them. Written as DNA, the CDR3 is TGTGCCAGCAAGGGGGGGTCTGGCTACACCTTC. Its translation is CASKGGSGYTF.

This chain joins TRBV12-5 and TRBJ1-5, with no clear D. This CDR3 is built from 12 residues. The V gene's germline CDR1 is LGHNT and CDR2 FRNRAP. V lost 2 bases to trimming and J lost 7 bases, with 6 bases between them. In DNA form, the CDR3 reads TGTGCTAGTGGTTTGCCACGACAGCCCCAGCATTTT. Translating it yields CASGLPRQPQHF. The full variable domain, completed using reference TRBV12-5 and TRBJ1-5, is DARVTQTPRHKVTEMGQEVTMRCQPILGHNTVFWYRQTMMQGLELLAYFRNRAPLDDSGMPKDRFSAEMPDATLATLKIQPSEPRDSAVYFCASGLPRQPQHFGDGTRLSIL.

The chain links TRBV10-3 to TRBJ1-4; 9 bases fit TRBD1. The germline V gene encodes CDR1 ENHRY and CDR2 SYGVKD. The CDR3 contains 15 residues. Trimming at V came to 6 bases and at J to 6 bases, leaving 8 bases not matched to a gene. Here the CDR3 DNA reads TGTGCCATCAGGGGCGGACAGGGGAAAGATGAAAAACTGTTTTTT. Translated: CAIRGGQGKDEKLFF.

Many counts were recorded for this clonotype. V gene TRBV6-5 combines with J gene TRBJ1-1, with unresolved D. Between the trimmed V and J ends, which lost 4 bases and 1 base, there was a span of 13 bases. Germline V gene sequence: CDR1 MNHEY, CDR2 SVGAGI. This CDR3 has 15 residues. CDR3 residues: CASSFRLNTNTEAFF. As DNA, the CDR3 is TGTGCCAGCAGTTTTCGACTGAACACGAACACTGAAGCTTTCTTT.

The chain recombines TRBV15 with TRBJ2-4; D may be TRBD1 or TRBD2 (6 bases each). Germline V gene lookup returns CDR1 LNHNV and CDR2 YYDKDF (reference sequence). Trimming took off 0 bases at V and 2 bases at J, with 11 bases between the two ends. This CDR3 contains 16 residues. CDR3 sequence: CATSREGGASKNIQYF. CDR3 nucleotides: TGTGCCACCAGCAGAGAGGGGGGCGCGTCCAAAAACATTCAGTACTTC.

This sequence joins TRBV4-2 and TRBJ2-4; no firm D call. This CDR3 is built from 11 residues. V lost 4 bases to trimming and J lost 8 bases, with 6 bases between them. Germline V gene sequence: CDR1 LGHNA, CDR2 YNFKEQ. CDR3 DNA: TGTGCCAGCAGCCCTAACGACATTCAGTACTTC. Its translation: CASSPNDIQYF.

V gene TRBV7-9 combines with J gene TRBJ1-1; possible D gene TRBD1, 5 bases. Trimming removed 7 bases at V and 9 bases at J, with 12 bases between. Germline CDR1 and CDR2: SEHNR and FQNEAQ (reference sequence). This CDR3 spans 11 amino acids. The CDR3 region is CASNQGQKAFF. CDR3 DNA: TGTGCCAGCAACCAAGGACAAAAAGCTTTCTTT.

This clonotype was counted only a few times. The V gene is TRBV10-2, the J gene TRBJ2-3; D call uncertain. With 6 bases removed from V and 2 bases from J, the gap between germline ends came to 12 bases. CDR3 size: 14 residues. Per germline, CDR1 WSHSY and CDR2 SAAADI. CDR3 coding DNA: TGCGCCAGCAGGGACCGTAGCTCCACAGATACGCAGTATTTT. Protein product: CASRDRSSTDTQYF.

The chain has TRBV19 and TRBJ1-1; D ambiguous. This CDR3 comprises 14 residues. Trimming cost V 1 base and J 4 bases, with 10 bases left between them. Germline loops: CDR1 LNHDA, CDR2 SQIVND (reference sequence). The CDR3 DNA follows: TGTGCCAGTAGTATAGGGTCCATGAGCACTGAAGCTTTCTTT. It encodes CASSIGSMSTEAFF.

The sample holds a few counts of this clonotype. The J gene is TRBJ2-1, the V gene TRBV7-9; D perhaps matches TRBD2 (7 bases). Trimming stripped 3 bases from V and 8 bases from J, with 23 bases between. Germline V gene data show CDR1 as SEHNR and CDR2 as FQNEAQ (reference sequence). This CDR3 is built from 17 residues. CDR3 nucleotides: TGTGCCAGCAGCTTCCCCGAGGAGGGGGGGCCCCCTCATGAGCAGTTCTTC. It is translated as CASSFPEEGGPPHEQFF.

The gene calls are TRBV27 and TRBJ2-3; D could derive from TRBD1 or TRBD2 (6 bases each). V was trimmed by 4 bases and J by 5 bases, leaving 19 bases between them. Germline CDR1 MNHEY, CDR2 SMNVEV (reference sequence). CDR3 size: 16 residues. The CDR3 DNA reads as TGTGCCAGCAGTTCCTTCGCCGGGGGCCCCGAAGATACGCAGTATTTT. This codes for CASSSFAGGPEDTQYF.

This clonotype was detected only a few times. The chain carries TRBV12-3 or TRBV12-4 and TRBJ1-1; 11 nucleotides align to TRBD1. The trim removed 7 bases at V and 1 base at J, leaving 5 bases unmatched. This CDR3 has 15 amino acids. The DNA for the CDR3 is TGTGCCAGCAAAACGGACAGGGGGCGGAACACTGAAGCTTTCTTT. Translating gives CASKTDRGRNTEAFF.

This clonotype appeared many times. V gene TRBV7-8 combines with J gene TRBJ1-2; a weak D match, TRBD1 (6 bases). There are 14 residues in the CDR3. From germline, CDR1 is SGHVS and CDR2 FQNEAQ. V was cut by 3 bases and J by 7 bases, with 15 bases left in between. The CDR3 sequence: CASSLGGGLGGYTF. CDR3 nucleotides: TGTGCCAGCAGCTTGGGCGGGGGGCTTGGTGGCTACACCTTC.

This clonotype was found many times. V usage is TRBV6-1 and J usage is TRBJ2-4; D perhaps matches TRBD2 (5 bases). The CDR3 runs to 12 residues. The germline V gene encodes CDR1 MNHNS and CDR2 SASEGT. With 6 bases removed from V and 9 bases from J, the gap between germline ends came to 12 bases. The CDR3 reads CASSRRRGIQYF. The CDR3 nucleotides are TGTGCCAGCAGCCGACGACGGGGCATTCAGTACTTC.

This clonotype was seen ten or more times. This chain connects TRBV7-6 to TRBJ2-1; the match to TRBD1 covers 10 bases. Trimming removed 5 bases from V and 4 bases from J; junction bases left unmatched: 5. Germline V gives CDR1 SGHVS, CDR2 FNYEAQ. The CDR3 runs to 15 residues. CDR3 DNA: TGTGCCAGCAGCCGAGACAGGGGGCTTTACAATGAGCAGTTCTTC. Translated, it gives CASSRDRGLYNEQFF.

The chain uses TRBV6-1 and TRBJ2-7; D ambiguous. With 1 base removed from V and 0 bases from J, the gap between germline ends came to 4 bases. Germline V gene data show CDR1 as MNHNS and CDR2 as SASEGT. The CDR3 runs 13 residues. CDR3 loop: CASSEVFSYEQYV. The CDR3 DNA follows: TGTGCCAGCAGTGAAGTGTTCTCCTACGAGCAGTACGTC.

V is TRBV15 and J is TRBJ1-6; 11 bases are a match to TRBD1. CDR3 size: 13 residues. The V segment lost 5 bases and the J segment 17 bases; nucleotides outside the gene matches: 8. Germline-derived CDR1 and CDR2 are LNHNV and YYDKDF (reference sequence). CDR3 amino acids: CATSRRTGGAVHF. The CDR3 DNA reads TGTGCCACCAGCCGTAGGACAGGGGGCGCGGTCCACTTT.

Of note for this clonotype: This may be a read error, as it is one base from a much larger clone. The V and J genes are TRBV7-6 and TRBJ1-6; no clear D. V was clipped by 5 bases and J by 0 bases, with 14 bases between them. CDR1 SGHVS and CDR2 FNYEAQ come from the germline V gene. The CDR3 has 17 residues. CDR3 DNA: TGTGCCAGCAGCATGGCAGCCTCGAGCTCCTATAATTCACCCCTCCACTTT. Translated: CASSMAASSSYNSPLHF.

This clonotype has just a few counts. The V and J genes are TRBV6-1 and TRBJ2-1; D possibly corresponds to TRBD2 (7 bases). V gave up 3 bases and J gave up 4 bases, with 13 bases separating them. This CDR3 has 15 residues. Germline V gene data show CDR1 as MNHNS and CDR2 as SASEGT. CDR3 sequence: CASSEEGGGYNEQFF. The DNA of the CDR3 is TGTGCCAGCAGTGAGGAGGGGGGGGGGTACAATGAGCAGTTCTTC.

There are a few counts of this clonotype. The rearrangement joins TRBV19 to TRBJ1-5, with D perhaps TRBD1 (6 bases). V was pared by 5 bases and J by 1 base, with 12 bases between. Germline CDR1 LNHDA, CDR2 SQIVND (reference sequence). The CDR3 is 15 amino acids. CDR3 region: CASSPRTASNQPQHF. CDR3 DNA: TGTGCCAGTAGTCCACGGACAGCCAGCAATCAGCCCCAGCATTTT.

About this clonotype itself: This may be a read error: a much more frequent sequence differs by one nucleotide. The CDR3 carries no conserved terminal phenylalanine or tryptophan, so it likely arises from a read error. J is TRBJ1-5 and V is TRBV12-3 or TRBV12-4; TRBD1 might be the D (6 bases). The CDR3 is 14 residues long. V was pared by 6 bases and J by 2 bases, with 11 bases between. The CDR3 region is CASRSRQGNQPQHS. Written as DNA, the CDR3 is TGTGCCAGCAGGTCCCGACAGGGCAATCAGCCCCAGCATTCT.